These T cell receptor beta chains were read from a single sample in a study of identical twins. MiXCR, applied by TCRdb to the 5' RACE reads, yields one record per CDR3 protein. Among approximately 530,000 distinct CDR3 sequences listed, more than 20% were seen once. The same sample was also used in a study of yellow fever vaccine responses in identical twins.

Material: CD4+ T cells sorted from blood. These receptors were obtained from a woman in her late teens or twenties in good health. Each CDR3 is given with its conserved first and last residue. The D gene is left open where the match is weak. Size tells how often a clone was seen (once, few, many) or the class of an expanded clone, and some rows leave it out.

D | size | J | V | DNA | CDR3
TRBD2 | - | TRBJ2-5 | TRBV7-6 | TGTGCCAGCAGCTCTAAGGCGGCTAGCGGGCCACTGTCGTCGGAGACCCAGTACTTC | CASSSKAASGPLSSETQYF
- | few | TRBJ1-4 | TRBV9 | TGTGCCAGCAGCGTAGGACCTAGTGGTGAAAAACTGTTTTTT | CASSVGPSGEKLFF
- | few | TRBJ2-5 | TRBV7-9 | TGTGCCAGCAGCTTAGGCAAGCCGGAAAAAAGCCAAGAGACCCAGTACTTC | CASSLGKPEKSQETQYF
- | - | TRBJ2-1 | TRBV6-1 | TGTGCCAGCAGTGCTCAGGCGGCAGGGGTGGTTGGGCAGTTCTTC | CASSAQAAGVVGQFF
TRBD2 | - | TRBJ2-1 | TRBV12-3/TRBV12-4 | TGTGCCAGCAGTACCGGGGGGGCGGTCAATGAGCAGTTCTTC | CASSTGGAVNEQFF
TRBD1 | - | TRBJ1-2 | TRBV7-8 | TGTGCCAGCAGATCACAGGGGTTCGATGGCTACACCTTC | CASRSQGFDGYTF
- | few | TRBJ2-2 | TRBV11-3 | TGTGCCAGCAGCTTAAGCGGCGCCTCGAACACCGGGGAGCTGTTTTTT | CASSLSGASNTGELFF
- | few | TRBJ2-7 | TRBV10-3 | TGTGCCATCAGTGAGAGGGCAGGGAAGTACGAGCAGTACTTC | CAISERAGKYEQYF
TRBD1 | - | TRBJ1-6 | TRBV20-1 | TGCAGTGCCATGCCGGGACAGATTTATAATTCACCCCTCCACTTT | CSAMPGQIYNSPLHF
TRBD2 | - | TRBJ2-7 | TRBV2 | TGTGCCAGCAGTGAGTCTTCTGCGGGGAGGGGCGAGCAGTACTTC | CASSESSAGRGEQYF
TRBD2 | - | TRBJ2-1 | TRBV12-5 | TGTGCTAGTGGTTTGGTGGCCGCACTAGCGAACAATGAGCAGTTCTTC | CASGLVAALANNEQFF
- | - | TRBJ2-5 | TRBV20-1 | TGCAGTGCTAGGTCAGGGGGTCGGGGGGCGACCCAGTACTTC | CSARSGGRGATQYF
TRBD2 | - | TRBJ2-7 | TRBV6-5 | TGTGCCAGCAGTTCCTCAGTCCCGGGAGGCTACGAGCAGTACTTC | CASSSSVPGGYEQYF
- | - | TRBJ2-1 | TRBV18 | TGTGCCAGCTCACAACGACAGGGGAGGGGCAATGAGCAGTTCTTC | CASSQRQGRGNEQFF
TRBD1 | - | TRBJ1-5 | TRBV5-1 | TGCGCCAGCAGCAACGGGGACAGCACCAATCAGCCCCAGCATTTT | CASSNGDSTNQPQHF
TRBD1 | - | TRBJ2-5 | TRBV20-1 | TGCAGTGCTAGACGAAACGGACAGGGGTCGTCAGAGACCCAGTACTTC | CSARRNGQGSSETQYF
- | - | TRBJ1-2 | TRBV5-1 | TGCGCCAGCAGCTTGGGGTGGACCGGCGGGGGAAGGGACTATGGCTACACCTTC | CASSLGWTGGGRDYGYTF
- | - | TRBJ2-7 | TRBV18 | TGTGCCAGCTCACCACAGACTATCTCCTACGAGCAGTACTTC | CASSPQTISYEQYF
- | few | TRBJ1-5 | TRBV29-1 | TGCAGCGTTGAGGATCCGGGGAGCAATCAGCCCCAGCATTTT | CSVEDPGSNQPQHF
TRBD1 | - | TRBJ2-1 | TRBV12-3/TRBV12-4 | TGTGCCAGCACCACGACAGGGGGCACCTACAATGAGCAGTTCTTC | CASTTTGGTYNEQFF
TRBD1 | - | TRBJ2-1 | TRBV15 | TGTGCCACCAGCACCGAAGGCACAGGGGGCTGGAATGAGCAGTTCTTC | CATSTEGTGGWNEQFF
TRBD2 | - | TRBJ2-1 | TRBV2 | TGTGCCAGCAGTGTTACTAGCGGGGCATTATTCTTC | CASSVTSGALFF
- | many | TRBJ2-1 | TRBV24-1 | TGTGCCACCAGTGATTTTAGTGAAAGGGAAACGTTCTTC | CATSDFSERETFF
TRBD2 | few | TRBJ2-4 | TRBV18 | TGTGCCAGCTCACCCGCGGGAGGGAATAAAAACATTCAGTACTTC | CASSPAGGNKNIQYF
TRBD2 | - | TRBJ2-3 | TRBV11-2 | TGTGCCAGCAGCTCCGGGACTAGCGGGAGCATAGATACGCAGTATTTT | CASSSGTSGSIDTQYF
- | - | TRBJ2-7 | TRBV5-1 | TGCGCCAGCAGCCCAAATAGCAGGGAACCCTACGAGCAGTACTTC | CASSPNSREPYEQYF
TRBD1 | - | TRBJ2-5 | TRBV5-1 | TGCGCCAGCAGCTCATTACCCCTTTTTGTCCCGGGACAGGGGGGAGAGACCCAGTACTTC | CASSSLPLFVPGQGGETQYF
- | - | TRBJ2-5 | TRBV20-1 | TGCAGGACGGCCCAAGAGACCCAGTACTTC | CRTAQETQYF
TRBD1 | few | TRBJ1-4 | TRBV9 | TGTGCCAGCAGCGCGTCCCCCGGGACAGAGGAAAAACTGTTTTTT | CASSASPGTEEKLFF
- | few | TRBJ2-1 | TRBV5-1 | TGCGCCAGCAGCTTAGAGAGGGCCCCCTACAATGAGCAGTTCTTC | CASSLERAPYNEQFF
- | - | TRBJ1-4 | TRBV12-3/TRBV12-4 | TGTGCCAGCAGTCCAAGGTTTCTCTCCGGGGAAAAACTGTTTTTT | CASSPRFLSGEKLFF
TRBD2 | - | TRBJ2-7 | TRBV6-1 | TGTGCCAGCAGTCGTAGCGGGAGGAGTGAGCAGTACTTC | CASSRSGRSEQYF
- | - | TRBJ2-5 | TRBV5-1 | TGCGCCAGCAGCTTGGAGTGGGGGCAAGAGACCCAGTACTTC | CASSLEWGQETQYF
TRBD2 | many | TRBJ2-3 | TRBV12-3/TRBV12-4 | TGTGCCAGCAGTCACCAAGCGGGGGCTGGGACAGATACGCAGTATTTT | CASSHQAGAGTDTQYF